The entry below gives a single TCR beta chain sequence along with its context. Antigen specificity is unknown. These data are taken from a study of shared clonotypes between healthy human individuals. Replicate PCRs for sorted subsets used approximately 220 ng DNA; this equaled 30,000 to 35,000 T cell genomes. Clones were sequenced by immunoSEQ multiplex PCR, and TCRdb holds only the in-frame ones, with some missing. The table has hundreds of thousands of clones, around 74% seen once. Findings of the study overall: Richness estimates generally favored naive over memory subsets. Blood was the sole source, and tissue repertoires probably differ.

The receptor comes from a woman in her 30s in good health. The sequenced sample was memory CD4+ T cells sorted from blood. The subset is: CD45RA-negative fraction.

In nucleotides, the CDR3 is TGCGCCAGCAGCTTGCCACTAGCGGCCTCGAACACCGGGGAGCTGTTTTTT. Its translation is CASSLPLAASNTGELFF. The V call is TRBV5-1, the J call TRBJ2-2; 8 bases are a match to TRBD2. After removal of 1 base from V and 0 bases from J, the junction contained 5 bases not matched to a gene. CDR3 length: 17 residues. Germline-derived CDR1 and CDR2 are SGHRS and YFSETQ.